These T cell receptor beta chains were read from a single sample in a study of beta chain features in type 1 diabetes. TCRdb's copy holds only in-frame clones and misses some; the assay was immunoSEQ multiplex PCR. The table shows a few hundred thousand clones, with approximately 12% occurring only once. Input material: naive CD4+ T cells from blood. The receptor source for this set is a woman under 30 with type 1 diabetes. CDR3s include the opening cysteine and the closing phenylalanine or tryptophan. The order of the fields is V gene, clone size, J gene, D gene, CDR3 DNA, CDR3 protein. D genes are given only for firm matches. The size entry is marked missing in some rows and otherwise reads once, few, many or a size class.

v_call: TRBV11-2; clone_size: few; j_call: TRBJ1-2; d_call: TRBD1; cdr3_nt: TGTGCCAGCAGGCCCTCGTACAGGGGGGGTTATGGCTACACCTTC; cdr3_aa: CASRPSYRGGYGYTF
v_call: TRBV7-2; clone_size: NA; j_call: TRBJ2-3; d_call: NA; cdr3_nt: TGTGCCAGCAGCTTAGGTTCCTCGCGGAGCACAGATACGCAGTATTTT; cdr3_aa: CASSLGSSRSTDTQYF
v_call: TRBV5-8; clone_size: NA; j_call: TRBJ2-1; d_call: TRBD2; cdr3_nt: TGTGCCAGCAGCCCTAGCGGGGCGAGCTCCTACAATGAGCAGTTCTTC; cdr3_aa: CASSPSGASSYNEQFF
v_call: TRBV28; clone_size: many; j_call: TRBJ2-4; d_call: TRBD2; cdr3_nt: TGTGCCAGCGGGGAGGGAACCAAAAACATTCAGTACTTC; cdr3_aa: CASGEGTKNIQYF
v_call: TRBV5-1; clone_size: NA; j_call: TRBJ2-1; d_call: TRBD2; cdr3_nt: TGCGCCAGCAGCTGGACTAGCGGGAGGGATGAGCAGTTCTTC; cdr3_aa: CASSWTSGRDEQFF
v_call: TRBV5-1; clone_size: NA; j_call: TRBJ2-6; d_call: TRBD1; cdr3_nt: TGCGCCAGCAGCGTGACAGGGTCTGGGGCCAACGTCCTGACTTTC; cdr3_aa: CASSVTGSGANVLTF
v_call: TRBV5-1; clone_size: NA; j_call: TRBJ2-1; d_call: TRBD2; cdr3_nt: TGCGCCAGCAGCTTTCTAGCGGGGCCTAGACTCAATGAGCAGTTCTTC; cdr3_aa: CASSFLAGPRLNEQFF
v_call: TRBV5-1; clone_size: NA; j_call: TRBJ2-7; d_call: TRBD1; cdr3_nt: TGCGCCAGCAGCTTGGTGCTGGGACAGGCGAACTACGAGCAGTACTTC; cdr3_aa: CASSLVLGQANYEQYF
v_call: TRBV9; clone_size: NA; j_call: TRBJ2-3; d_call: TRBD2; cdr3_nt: TGTGCCAGCAGCGCCTGGGAGGGAGGGCCAACAGATACGCAGTATTTT; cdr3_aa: CASSAWEGGPTDTQYF
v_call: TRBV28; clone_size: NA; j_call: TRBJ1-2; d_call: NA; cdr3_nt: TGTGCCAGCAGTCCGGGGTCGTATGGCTACACCTTC; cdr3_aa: CASSPGSYGYTF
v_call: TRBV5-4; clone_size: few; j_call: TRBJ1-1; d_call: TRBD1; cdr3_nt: TGTGCCAGCAGCTTGGCAGGGACAGCGAACACTGAAGCTTTCTTT; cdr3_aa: CASSLAGTANTEAFF
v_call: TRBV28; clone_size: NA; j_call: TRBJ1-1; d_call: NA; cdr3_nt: TGTGCCAGCACCTATCCGGGATTCGAGGTGGCTTTCTTT; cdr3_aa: CASTYPGFEVAFF
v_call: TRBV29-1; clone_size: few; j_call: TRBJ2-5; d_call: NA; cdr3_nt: TGCAGCGCCGCCACAGTTATCTCTATCGGGACCCAGTACTTC; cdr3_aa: CSAATVISIGTQYF
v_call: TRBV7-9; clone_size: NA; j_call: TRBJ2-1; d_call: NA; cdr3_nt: TGTGCCAGCAGCTTAGTCAGGGTTGGGTACAATGAGCAGTTCTTC; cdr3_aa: CASSLVRVGYNEQFF
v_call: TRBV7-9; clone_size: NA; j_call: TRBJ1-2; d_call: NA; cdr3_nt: TGTGCCAGCAGCTTCGACCTGGATGGTGGAAGAGGCGGCTACACCTTC; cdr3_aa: CASSFDLDGGRGGYTF
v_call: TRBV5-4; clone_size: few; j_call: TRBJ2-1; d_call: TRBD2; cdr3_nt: TGTGCCAGCAGCTCCCCTAGCGGGAGTCGAAATGAGCAGTTCTTC; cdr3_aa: CASSSPSGSRNEQFF
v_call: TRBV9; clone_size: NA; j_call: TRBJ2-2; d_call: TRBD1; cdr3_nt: TGTGCCAGCAGCGTAGCCATCCCCGGGACAGGGGCCCCTATGGACACCGGGGAGCTGTTTTTT; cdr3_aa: CASSVAIPGTGAPMDTGELFF
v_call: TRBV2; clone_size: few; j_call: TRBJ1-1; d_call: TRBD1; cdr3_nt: TGTGCCAGCAGACTCCAGGGGGCAGGCACTGAAGCTTTCTTT; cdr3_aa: CASRLQGAGTEAFF
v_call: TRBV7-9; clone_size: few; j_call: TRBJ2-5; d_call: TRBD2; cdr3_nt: TGTGCCAGCAGCTTAGGGGGGGGATCGGAGACCCAGTACTTC; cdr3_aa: CASSLGGGSETQYF
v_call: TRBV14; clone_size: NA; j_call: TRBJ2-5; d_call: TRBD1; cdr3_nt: TGTGCCAGCAGCCGGGGGACAGGGCTTTTAGAGACCCAGTACTTC; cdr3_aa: CASSRGTGLLETQYF
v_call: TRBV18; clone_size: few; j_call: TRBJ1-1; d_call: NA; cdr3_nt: TGTGCCAGCTCACCACCATTCTCCAGACAGGCGGTTGACACTGAAGCTTTCTTT; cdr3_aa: CASSPPFSRQAVDTEAFF
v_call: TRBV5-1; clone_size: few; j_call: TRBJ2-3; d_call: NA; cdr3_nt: TGCGCCAGCAGCTTGGGGGTCAGGTACACAGATACGCAGTATTTT; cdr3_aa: CASSLGVRYTDTQYF
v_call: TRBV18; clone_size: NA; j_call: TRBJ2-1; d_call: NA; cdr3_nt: TGTGCCAGCTCCCTCGTAGGGGGAAGTGAGCAGTTCTTC; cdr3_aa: CASSLVGGSEQFF
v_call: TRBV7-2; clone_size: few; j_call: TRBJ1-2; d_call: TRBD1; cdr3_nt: TGTGCCAGCAGCCCTAGGGACAGGCCTTATGGCTACACCTTC; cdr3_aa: CASSPRDRPYGYTF
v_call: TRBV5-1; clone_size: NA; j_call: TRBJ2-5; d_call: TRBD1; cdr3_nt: TGCGCCAGCAGCCTGGGGCAAGGGGGCGCGGAAGAGACCCAGTACTTC; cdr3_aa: CASSLGQGGAEETQYF
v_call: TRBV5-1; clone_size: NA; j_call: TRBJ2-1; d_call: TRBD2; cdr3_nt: TGCGCCAGCAGCTTGGTCGGACTAGCGGGAGGCTCCTACAATGAGCAGTTCTTC; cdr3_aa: CASSLVGLAGGSYNEQFF
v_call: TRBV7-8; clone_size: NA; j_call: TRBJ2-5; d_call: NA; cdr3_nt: TGTGCCAGCAGCCCCACAGGCCTGGAGACCCAGTACTTC; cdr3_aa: CASSPTGLETQYF
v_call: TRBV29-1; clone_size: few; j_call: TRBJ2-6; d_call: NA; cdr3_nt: TGCAGCGTCCTCTCTGGGGCCAACGTCCTGACTTTC; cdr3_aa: CSVLSGANVLTF
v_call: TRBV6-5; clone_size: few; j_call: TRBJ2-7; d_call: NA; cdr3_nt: TGTGCCAGCAGCTCGGGACACTCTTACGAGCAGTACTTC; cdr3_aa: CASSSGHSYEQYF
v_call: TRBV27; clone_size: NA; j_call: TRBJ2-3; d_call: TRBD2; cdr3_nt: TGTGCCAGCGTGGGGGGGAACACAGATACGCAGTATTTT; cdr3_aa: CASVGGNTDTQYF
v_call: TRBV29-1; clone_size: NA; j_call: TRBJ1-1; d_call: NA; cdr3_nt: TGCAGCGCGGAGACAGTGATGAACACTGAAGCTTTCTTT; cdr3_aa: CSAETVMNTEAFF
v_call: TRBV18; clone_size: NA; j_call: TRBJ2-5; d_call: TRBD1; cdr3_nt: TGTGCCAGCTCACCAAGGACAGGGGGAGAGACCCAGTACTTC; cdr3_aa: CASSPRTGGETQYF
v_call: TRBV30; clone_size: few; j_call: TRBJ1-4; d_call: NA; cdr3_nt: TGTGCCTGGGGAGGGGAAAAACTGTTTTTT; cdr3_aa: CAWGGEKLFF
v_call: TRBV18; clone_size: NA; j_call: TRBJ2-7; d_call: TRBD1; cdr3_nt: TGTGCCAGCTCACTCGGACAGGGTTACGAGCAGTACTTC; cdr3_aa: CASSLGQGYEQYF
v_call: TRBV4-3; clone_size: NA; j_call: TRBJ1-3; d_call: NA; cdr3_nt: TGCGCCAGCAGCCAAGAACCAGGAGGCACCATATATTTT; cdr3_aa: CASSQEPGGTIYF
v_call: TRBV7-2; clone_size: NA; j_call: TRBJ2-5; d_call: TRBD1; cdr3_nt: TGTGCCAGCAGCAAGCGAACAGGGGGAAGGGAGACCCAGTACTTC; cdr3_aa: CASSKRTGGRETQYF
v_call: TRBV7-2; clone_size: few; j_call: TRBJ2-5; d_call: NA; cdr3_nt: TGTGCCAGCAGCTTAGCGCGTCTGGAAGAGACCCAGTACTTC; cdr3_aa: CASSLARLEETQYF
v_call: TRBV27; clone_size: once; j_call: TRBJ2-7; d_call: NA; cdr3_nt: TGTGCCAGCAGTTCCTCGCGAGGGAAAGGTCTGTACGAGCAGTACTTC; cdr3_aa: CASSSSRGKGLYEQYF
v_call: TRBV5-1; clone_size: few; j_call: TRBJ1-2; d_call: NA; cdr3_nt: TGCGCCAGCAGCTTGACGCACACAAACTATGGCTACACCTTC; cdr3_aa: CASSLTHTNYGYTF
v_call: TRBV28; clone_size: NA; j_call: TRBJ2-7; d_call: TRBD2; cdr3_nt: TGTGCCAGCAGTCTACCGGGACTAGCGGGCGAGCAGTACTTC; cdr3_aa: CASSLPGLAGEQYF
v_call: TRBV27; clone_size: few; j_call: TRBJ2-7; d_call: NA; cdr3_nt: TGTGCCAGCAGTTTGCGGCAGGGGGGACGGTACGAGCAGTACTTC; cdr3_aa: CASSLRQGGRYEQYF
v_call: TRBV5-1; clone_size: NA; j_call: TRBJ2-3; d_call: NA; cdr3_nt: TGCGCCAGCAGCCCGCAGGGCAGTAGCACAGATACGCAGTATTTT; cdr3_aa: CASSPQGSSTDTQYF
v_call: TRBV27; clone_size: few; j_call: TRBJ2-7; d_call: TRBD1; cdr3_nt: TGTGCCAGCAGTTCCCGGGACAGGTACTCCTACGAGCAGTACTTC; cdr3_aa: CASSSRDRYSYEQYF
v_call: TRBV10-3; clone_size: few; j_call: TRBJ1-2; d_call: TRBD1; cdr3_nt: TGTGCCGCCACAGGGGGCGCGCAGGGCTACACCTTC; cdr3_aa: CAATGGAQGYTF
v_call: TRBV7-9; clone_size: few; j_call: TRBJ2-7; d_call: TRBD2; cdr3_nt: TGTGCCAGCAGCCCAGACTTGGCGGGAGTCCACGAGCAGTACTTC; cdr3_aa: CASSPDLAGVHEQYF
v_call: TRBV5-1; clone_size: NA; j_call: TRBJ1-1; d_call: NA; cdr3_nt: TGCGCCAGCAGCTTGGAAACAGGGTCGGATCGTGAAGCTTTCTTT; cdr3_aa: CASSLETGSDREAFF
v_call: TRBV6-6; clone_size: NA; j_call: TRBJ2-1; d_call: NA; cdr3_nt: TGTGCCAGCAGTTACACTTCCTACAATGAGCAGTTCTTC; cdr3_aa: CASSYTSYNEQFF
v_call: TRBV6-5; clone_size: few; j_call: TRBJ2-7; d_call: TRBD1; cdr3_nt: TGTGCCAGCAGTGTGGGCGGGACAGGGGGATACGAGCAGTACTTC; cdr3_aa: CASSVGGTGGYEQYF
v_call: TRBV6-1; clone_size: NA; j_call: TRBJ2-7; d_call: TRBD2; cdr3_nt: TGTGCCAGCAGACTAGCGGGAGGCACCTACGAGCAGTACTTC; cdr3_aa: CASRLAGGTYEQYF
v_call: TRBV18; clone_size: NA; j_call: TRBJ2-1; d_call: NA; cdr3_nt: TGTGCCAGCTCACCGTCGGAGGGCGCTTACAATGAGCAGTTCTTC; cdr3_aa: CASSPSEGAYNEQFF
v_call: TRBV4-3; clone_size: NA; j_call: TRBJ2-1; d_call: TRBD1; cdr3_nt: TGCGCCAGCAGCCAAGACAGGGGGCGTTCGTACAATGAGCAGTTCTTC; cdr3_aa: CASSQDRGRSYNEQFF
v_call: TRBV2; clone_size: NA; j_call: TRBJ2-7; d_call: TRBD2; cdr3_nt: TGTGCCACCGGGACTAGCGGGATCGGAGAGCAGTACTTC; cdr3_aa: CATGTSGIGEQYF
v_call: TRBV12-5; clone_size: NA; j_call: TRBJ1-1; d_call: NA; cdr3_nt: TGTGCTAGTGGTTTGGTAAGGTCGGGTTTCGGTGCTTTCTTT; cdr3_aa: CASGLVRSGFGAFF
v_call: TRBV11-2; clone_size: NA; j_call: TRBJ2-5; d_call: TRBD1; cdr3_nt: TGTGCCAGCGAACAGGGGCGAGAGACCCAGTACTTC; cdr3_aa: CASEQGRETQYF
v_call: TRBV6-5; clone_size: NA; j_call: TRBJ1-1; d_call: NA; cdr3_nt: TGTGCCAGCAGTTACGTCAACAGGGAAAAGACTGAAGCTTTCTTT; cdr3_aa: CASSYVNREKTEAFF
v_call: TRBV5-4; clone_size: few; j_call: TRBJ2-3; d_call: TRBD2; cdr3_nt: TGTGCCAGCAGCCGGATAGCGGGGTACACAGATACGCAGTATTTT; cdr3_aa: CASSRIAGYTDTQYF
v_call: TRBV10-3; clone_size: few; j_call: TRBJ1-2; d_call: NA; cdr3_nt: TGTGCCATCATGGTAGGGGAAGTCGACTATGGCTACACCTTC; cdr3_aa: CAIMVGEVDYGYTF
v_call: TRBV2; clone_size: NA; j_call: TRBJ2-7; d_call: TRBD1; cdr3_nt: TGTGCCAGCGAGCCGGGACAGGGTCCGGGAGAGCAGTACTTC; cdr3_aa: CASEPGQGPGEQYF
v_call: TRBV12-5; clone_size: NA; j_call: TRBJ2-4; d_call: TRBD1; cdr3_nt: TGTGCTAGTGGTCAACAGGGGGACAAAAACATTCAGTACTTC; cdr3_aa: CASGQQGDKNIQYF